This T cell receptor (beta chain) was captured by sequencing in a study of CD8+CD57+ T cells in acquired aplastic anemia. Flow cytometry had shown expanded CD8+CD57+ cells in the patients chosen for sequencing. The germline V gene encodes CDR1 DFQATT and CDR2 SNEGSKA (reference sequence). The V gene lost 0 bases and the J gene lost 4 bases, with 15 bases spanning the gap. The CDR3 is 15 amino acids. TCR beta VDJ and CDR3 profiles were obtained from a genomic DNA template. TCRdb analysed the reads with MiXCR anew, one entry per CDR3 protein. The data contain about 160,000 distinct CDR3 sequences, about 48% of them seen just once; the ten biggest clones take up roughly 29%.

Sequencing input: sorted CD4+, CD8+, or CD8+CD57+ T cells (not recorded which) from PBMCs. V gene TRBV20-1 combines with J gene TRBJ1-2, with D maybe TRBD1 (5 bases). The source is a human donor with aplastic anemia. The CDR3 bases are TGCAGTGCTAGAGATAGCAGGGAAGTTGGCTATGGCTACACCTTC. It translates to CSARDSREVGYGYTF.